One sample yielded the 32 T cell receptor beta chains listed below, sequenced in a study of PD-1 blockade in mismatch repair-deficient tumors. The data were produced by immunoSEQ multiplex PCR, yet TCRdb's version contains in-frame clones alone and is incomplete. Here the sample spans 120,000 or so clones, 88% being singletons. The source was peripheral blood, collected approximately 72 weeks after starting pembrolizumab. The receptors stem from an adult with mismatch repair-deficient cancer.

Concerning this clone: Other DNA variants within this sample encode the same CDR3. V usage is TRBV19 and J usage is TRBJ2-1; 10 bases are a match to TRBD2. CDR1 and CDR2 from the germline V gene are LNHDA and SQIVND (reference sequence). CDR3 size: 15 residues. V shed 5 bases, J shed 0 bases, and the junction held 1 base outside the gene matches. CDR3 region: CASSSSGSSYNEQFF. CDR3 bases: TGTGCCAGTAGTTCTAGCGGGAGCTCCTACAATGAGCAGTTCTTC.

This clone was counted a single time. The chain carries TRBV7-9 and TRBJ2-7; 7 bases fit TRBD1. V trimming: 2 bases; J trimming: 1 base; junction bases outside the gene matches: 8. The CDR3 is 16 residues long. Germline loops: CDR1 SEHNR, CDR2 FQNEAQ (reference sequence). The CDR3 DNA follows: TGTGCCAGCAGCTTAAAGTTTTCGGGACAGTCCTACGAGCAGTACTTC. It specifies CASSLKFSGQSYEQYF.

V and J are TRBV2 and TRBJ2-7; 8 bases line up with TRBD2. Trimming at V came to 7 bases and at J to 7 bases, leaving 6 bases not matched to a gene. The CDR3 runs 12 residues. Germline CDR1 and CDR2: SNHLY and FYNNEI. Here the CDR3 DNA reads TGTGCCAGCAAACTAATAGCGGGAGAGCAGTACTTC. Protein product: CASKLIAGEQYF. Complete variable domain (other parts from reference TRBV2 and TRBJ2-7): EPEVTQTPSHQVTQMGQEVILRCVPISNHLYFYWYRQILGQKVEFLVSFYNNEISEKSEIFDDQFSVERPDGSNFTLKIRSTKLEDSAMYFCASKLIAGEQYFGPGTRLTVT.

Comment on this clone: Other nucleotide sequences from this sample produce the same CDR3. The chain uses TRBV13 and TRBJ1-5; no definite D call. The V end was cut by 5 bases, the J end by 0 bases, with 2 bases between. CDR3 length equals 12 residues. CDR1 PRHDT and CDR2 FYEKMQ come from the germline V gene (reference sequence). DNA for the CDR3: TGTGCCAGCAGCCTTAGCAATCAGCCCCAGCATTTT. It specifies CASSLSNQPQHF.

This sequence joins TRBV5-1 and TRBJ2-1; 10 bases match TRBD2. CDR1 is SGHRS and CDR2 is YFSETQ in the germline V gene. This CDR3 region has 15 residues. The ends lost 0 bases at V and 10 bases at J; junction bases unmatched: 7. The CDR3 protein is CASSLEGSGRNEQFF. The CDR3 bases are TGCGCCAGCAGCTTGGAGGGTAGCGGGAGGAACGAGCAGTTCTTC.

The chain has TRBV7-8 and TRBJ1-2; no reliable D call. Per the germline V gene, CDR1 is SGHVS and CDR2 is FQNEAQ. Trimming removed 5 bases from V and 3 bases from J, with 16 bases in between. The CDR3 has 15 residues. CDR3 region: CASSPADGSYYGYTF. The CDR3, as DNA: TGTGCCAGCAGCCCTGCTGATGGGTCTTACTATGGCTACACCTTC.

The genes are TRBV28 and TRBJ2-1; the D is unclear. Germline CDR1 and CDR2: MDHEN and SYDVKM. This CDR3 has 17 amino acids. V lost 2 bases to trimming and J lost 0 bases, with 14 bases between them. The CDR3 protein is CASSLGPQRSSYNEQFF. CDR3 sequence (DNA): TGTGCCAGCAGTTTAGGCCCGCAGCGTAGCTCCTACAATGAGCAGTTCTTC.

The chain has TRBV5-1 and TRBJ2-7, with TRBD2 identical over 8 bases. Germline V gene data show CDR1 as SGHRS and CDR2 as YFSETQ. The J segment lost 0 bases and the V segment lost 2 bases, leaving 4 bases of the junction unmatched. This CDR3 contains 15 residues. CDR3 amino acids: CASSFQRESSYEQYF. The DNA for the CDR3 is TGCGCCAGCAGCTTTCAGCGGGAGAGCTCCTACGAGCAGTACTTC.

V is TRBV5-1 and J is TRBJ2-5; TRBD1 matches 9 bases. This CDR3 contains 15 residues. With V trimmed by 4 bases and J by 4 bases, 8 bases remained unmatched. Germline V gene sequence: CDR1 SGHRS, CDR2 YFSETQ. CDR3 region: CASSPGTGQGETQYF. In nucleotides, the CDR3 is TGCGCCAGCAGCCCCGGGACAGGGCAAGGAGAGACCCAGTACTTC. Drawing the rest from reference TRBV5-1 and TRBJ2-5, the complete variable domain is KAGVTQTPRYLIKTRGQQVTLSCSPISGHRSVSWYQQTPGQGLQFLFEYFSETQRNKGNFPGRFSGRQFSNSRSEMNVSTLELGDSALYLCASSPGTGQGETQYFGPGTRLLVL.

The CDR3 DNA reads TGTGCCAGCAGTGAATGGTCTAGCGAGAAATACGAGCAGTACTTC. Translation gives CASSEWSSEKYEQYF. The chain couples TRBV6-1 to TRBJ2-7, with D perhaps TRBD2 (6 bases). This CDR3 spans 15 amino acids. The germline V gene has CDR1 MNHNS and CDR2 SASEGT. With 2 bases removed from V and 4 bases from J, the gap between germline ends came to 15 bases.

This chain uses TRBV30 with TRBJ2-1; D might be TRBD2 (5 bases). Germline V gene sequence: CDR1 GTSNPN, CDR2 SVGIG (reference sequence). The CDR3 sequence is 12 residues long. Trimming removed 0 bases from V and 8 bases from J, with 8 bases in between. CDR3 region: CAWSVSGYEQFF. CDR3 in DNA: TGTGCCTGGAGTGTATCGGGGTATGAGCAGTTCTTC.

The V and J genes are TRBV6-6 and TRBJ2-7, with D perhaps being TRBD1 or TRBD2 (8 bases each). CDR1 and CDR2 (germline): MNHNY, SVGAGI (reference sequence). CDR3 length: 16 amino acids. V gave up 5 bases and J gave up 5 bases, with 22 bases separating them. The CDR3 sequence: CASSRTGGELADEQYF. CDR3 DNA sequence: TGTGCCAGCAGTCGAACAGGGGGGGAACTAGCGGACGAGCAGTACTTC.

V and J are TRBV14 and TRBJ2-5, with 8 bases lining up with TRBD1. The V gene end was trimmed by 2 bases and the J gene end by 5 bases; junction bases not matched to a gene: 10. Germline lookup yields CDR1 SGHDN and CDR2 FVKESK. CDR3 size: 16 residues. The CDR3 reads CASSQWDRFPSETQYF. In DNA form, the CDR3 reads TGTGCCAGCAGCCAATGGGACAGGTTCCCATCGGAGACCCAGTACTTC.

The V call is TRBV4-1, the J call TRBJ2-7; 7 bases align to TRBD1. Germline CDR1 and CDR2: MGHRA and YSYEKL. The CDR3 has 15 residues. V gave up 8 bases and J gave up 2 bases; unmatched junction bases: 12. CDR3 sequence: CASSEAGQGAYEQYF. In DNA form, the CDR3 reads TGCGCCAGCTCGGAAGCCGGGCAGGGGGCCTACGAGCAGTACTTC.

As for this clone: Other nucleotide sequences from this sample produce the same CDR3. V and J are TRBV4-3 and TRBJ2-3, with TRBD2 as a possible D gene (6 bases). The CDR3 totals 15 residues. Germline CDR1 and CDR2: LGHNA and YSLEER. V lost 0 bases and J lost 3, with 10 bases in between. DNA of the CDR3: TGCGCCAGCAGCCAAGACCCCGGGGGTACAGATACGCAGTATTTT. Protein: CASSQDPGGTDTQYF.

The genes are TRBV25-1 and TRBJ2-3; tentative D call: TRBD1 (5 bases). In germline, CDR1 is MGHDK, CDR2 SYGVNS. The CDR3 covers 14 residues. V was cut by 10 bases and J by 0 bases, with 14 bases left in between. CDR3 in amino acids: CATWGGSSTDTQYF. The CDR3 bases are TGTGCCACTTGGGGCGGATCTAGCACAGATACGCAGTATTTT. Together with reference TRBV25-1 and TRBJ2-3, the CDR3 gives the full variable domain: EADIYQTPRYLVIGTGKKITLECSQTMGHDKMYWYQQDPGMELHLIHYSYGVNSTEKGDLSSESTVSRIRTEHFPLTLESARPSHTSQYLCATWGGSSTDTQYFGPGTRLTVL.

V and J are TRBV28 and TRBJ2-5; D is ambiguous. Germline assignment: CDR1 MDHEN and CDR2 SYDVKM. The V end was cut by 7 bases, the J end by 3 bases, with 12 bases between. The CDR3 totals 13 residues. CDR3: CASTGEFEETQYF. CDR3 DNA: TGTGCCAGCACGGGCGAGTTCGAAGAGACCCAGTACTTC.

The chain has TRBV2 and TRBJ1-5, with no clear D. Trimming left V 4 bases short and J 8 bases short, with 12 bases between. This CDR3 spans 13 amino acids. Per the germline V gene, CDR1 is SNHLY and CDR2 is FYNNEI. Written as DNA, the CDR3 is TGTGCCAGCAGTGCAGAAACTCAGGAGCCCCAGCATTTT. Amino acid sequence: CASSAETQEPQHF.

This sequence joins TRBV7-9 and TRBJ2-7; 12 nucleotides align to TRBD2. The J segment lost 2 bases and the V segment lost 2 bases, leaving 4 bases of the junction unmatched. The CDR3 has 16 residues. Per the germline V gene, CDR1 is SEHNR and CDR2 is FQNEAQ (reference sequence). The CDR3 nucleotides are TGTGCCAGCAGCTTATCCCGACTAGCGGGAGCCTACGAGCAGTACTTC. Its protein product is CASSLSRLAGAYEQYF.

V gene TRBV7-8 combines with J gene TRBJ2-7; TRBD1 agrees at 7 bases. The V gene end was trimmed by 3 bases and the J gene end by 2 bases; junction bases not matched to a gene: 4. Per germline, CDR1 SGHVS and CDR2 FQNEAQ. CDR3 size: 14 residues. The CDR3 spells CASSFSTGAYEQYF. The CDR3, as DNA: TGTGCCAGCAGCTTTAGTACAGGGGCCTACGAGCAGTACTTC.

The chain combines TRBV13 with TRBJ2-5, with 9 nucleotides matching TRBD2. Looked up from germline, CDR1 is PRHDT and CDR2 is FYEKMQ (reference sequence). V shed 4 bases, J shed 5 bases, and the junction held 11 bases outside the gene matches. The CDR3 contains 16 residues. Here the CDR3 reads CASSSQGVAGVETQYF. The CDR3 bases are TGTGCCAGCAGCTCCCAGGGGGTAGCGGGAGTGGAGACCCAGTACTTC.

V and J are TRBV7-9 and TRBJ2-5; 7 bases map to TRBD1. Germline V gene data show CDR1 as SEHNR and CDR2 as FQNEAQ (reference sequence). V gave up 0 bases and J gave up 5 bases; unmatched junction bases: 18. The CDR3 is 19 amino acids. The CDR3 DNA is TGTGCCAGCAGCTTAGCCAACCTATTCACGAGACAGGGCGGTGAGACCCAGTACTTC. This gives the protein CASSLANLFTRQGGETQYF.

The chain employs TRBV2 and TRBJ2-6; D gene unclear. There are 17 residues in the CDR3. V was cut by 7 bases and J by 0 bases, with 16 bases left in between. Germline CDR1 reads SNHLY; CDR2 reads FYNNEI. CDR3 sequence (DNA): TGTGCCAGCAAATCCTCACGGATCAGCTCTGGGGCCAACGTCCTGACTTTC. Its translation: CASKSSRISSGANVLTF.

V gene TRBV27 combines with J gene TRBJ2-5; 7 bases agree with TRBD1. Germline V gene lookup returns CDR1 MNHEY and CDR2 SMNVEV (reference sequence). V was clipped by 5 bases and J by 4 bases; unmatched bases: 10. The CDR3 runs to 15 residues. CDR3 coding DNA: TGTGCCAGCAGTCTCTGGGGACAGCCCACAGAGACCCAGTACTTC. This sequence encodes CASSLWGQPTETQYF.

This clone was observed a few times. This chain uses TRBV2 with TRBJ2-6; TRBD1 aligns across 9 bases. Germline V gene lookup returns CDR1 SNHLY and CDR2 FYNNEI. Trimming took 7 bases from V and 4 from J; bases not matched to a gene: 8. CDR3 length: 16 residues. For the CDR3, the DNA is TGTGCCAGCATGAACAGGGGGCGGTCCGGGGCCAACGTCCTGACTTTC. Protein: CASMNRGRSGANVLTF.

The chain carries TRBV4-3 and TRBJ2-2; the D gene could be TRBD1 or TRBD2 (6 bases each). Trimming stripped 0 bases from V and 6 bases from J, with 14 bases between. There are 16 residues in the CDR3. The germline V gene has CDR1 LGHNA and CDR2 YSLEER. CDR3 residues: CASSQDTGRYAGELFF. DNA of the CDR3: TGCGCCAGCAGCCAAGACACAGGGAGGTACGCCGGGGAGCTGTTTTTT.

The chain combines TRBV19 with TRBJ2-3; 16 positions match TRBD2. Germline values: CDR1 LNHDA, CDR2 SQIVND (reference sequence). V shed 10 bases, J shed 0 bases, and the junction held 10 bases outside the gene matches. The CDR3 spans 18 residues. The CDR3 DNA reads TGTGCCACCGCTGGCGAGGGACTAGCGGGAGGGAGCACAGATACGCAGTATTTT. The encoded protein is CATAGEGLAGGSTDTQYF.

The count of this clone is one. This chain uses TRBV28 with TRBJ1-5; D gene unclear. V dropped 5 bases and J dropped 2 bases, with 16 bases sitting between them. The CDR3 length is 16 residues. Germline lookup yields CDR1 MDHEN and CDR2 SYDVKM. The CDR3 loop reads CASSSRQRVGNQPQHF. CDR3 bases: TGTGCCAGCAGTAGCAGACAAAGGGTAGGCAATCAGCCCCAGCATTTT.

This clone came up once. The gene calls are TRBV28 and TRBJ1-4; TRBD1 agrees at 10 bases. J was trimmed by 3 bases and V by 6 bases; bases with no gene match: 13. The CDR3 is 18 residues long. Germline V gene data show CDR1 as MDHEN and CDR2 as SYDVKM. The CDR3: CASSTPGTGVGANEKLFF. The CDR3 coding sequence is TGTGCCAGCAGCACCCCCGGGACAGGGGTAGGTGCTAATGAAAAACTGTTTTTT.

This chain joins TRBV15 and TRBJ2-5; no definite D call. Germline values: CDR1 LNHNV, CDR2 YYDKDF (reference sequence). Trimming stripped 0 bases from V and 5 bases from J, with 10 bases between. CDR3 size: 14 residues. CDR3 sequence reads: CATSRDSGVETQYF. For the CDR3, the DNA is TGTGCCACCAGCAGAGATTCAGGCGTGGAGACCCAGTACTTC.

The chain uses TRBV5-1 and TRBJ2-1, with 10 bases matching TRBD2. Germline-derived CDR1 and CDR2 are SGHRS and YFSETQ. The CDR3 runs to 14 residues. V dropped 3 bases and J dropped 15; count of bases not matched to a gene: 12. CDR3 sequence (DNA): TGCGCCAGCAGCTCCGGGGCTAGCGGGAGTAGTCTGTTCTTC. As protein: CASSSGASGSSLFF.

V gene TRBV5-5 combines with J gene TRBJ2-7, with D uncertain. The germline V and J ends were trimmed by 1 base and 2 bases, with 16 bases remaining between them. Germline CDR1 SGHKS, CDR2 YYEKEE (reference sequence). The CDR3 runs to 16 residues. CDR3 sequence reads: CASSLLAVSYPYEQYF. For the CDR3, the DNA is TGTGCCAGCAGCTTGCTTGCCGTCAGTTATCCCTACGAGCAGTACTTC.